This T cell receptor beta chain emerged from a study of blood T cell repertoires in COVID-19. V lost 6 bases to trimming and J lost 3 bases; unmatched junction nucleotides: 2. Germline V CDR1 and CDR2: MRHNA, SNTAGT. This CDR3 has 13 residues. Method: immunoSEQ multiplex PCR; TCRdb's copy keeps in-frame clones and lacks some. This sample yields roughly 150,000 clones, of which around 80% are seen a single time; 5% belongs to the top ten. Sequenced sample: peripheral blood. The rearrangement links TRBV6-4 to TRBJ2-3; TRBD2 matches at 8 bases. This TCR was recovered from a woman aged 45-65 years with acute or convalescent COVID-19. The CDR3 protein is CASSGGATDTQYF. The CDR3 nucleotides read TGTGCCAGCAGCGGGGGGGCTACAGATACGCAGTATTTT.